A selection of T cell receptor beta chains follows, all from one sample in a study of brain T cells in children with intractable seizures. This table comes from immunoSEQ multiplex PCR, and its TCRdb copy is limited to in-frame clones, with some not included. The sample records 110,000 or so clones, 90% to 95% being singletons. Specimen: peripheral blood, collected at surgery. These TCRs come from a boy younger than two with hemimegalencephaly and intractable seizures. Each CDR3 is given with its conserved first and last residue. Each record gives: clone size, D gene, J gene, V gene, CDR3 protein, CDR3 DNA. A D gene is named only where the DNA matches it firmly. Some rows have no size entry. The others give once, few or many, or a class for an expanded clone.

size: once; D: -; J: TRBJ1-2; V: TRBV28; CDR3: CASSLGQFKYGYTF; DNA: TGTGCCAGCAGTCTCGGACAGTTCAAGTATGGCTACACCTTC
size: -; D: TRBD2; J: TRBJ2-7; V: TRBV19; CDR3: CASSITSGYEQYF; DNA: TGTGCCAGTAGTATAACTAGCGGCTACGAGCAGTACTTC
size: -; D: -; J: TRBJ2-5; V: TRBV21-1; CDR3: CASSKALHRDPNKETQYF; DNA: TGTGCCAGCAGCAAAGCCTTACACCGGGATCCAAACAAAGAGACCCAGTACTTC
size: once; D: -; J: TRBJ1-3; V: TRBV24-1; CDR3: CATSDSTGSGNTIYF; DNA: TGTGCCACCAGTGATAGCACAGGTTCTGGAAACACCATATATTTT
size: -; D: TRBD2; J: TRBJ2-7; V: TRBV2; CDR3: CASSELGLAGGRYEQYF; DNA: TGTGCCAGCAGTGAACTAGGACTAGCGGGGGGACGGTACGAGCAGTACTTC
size: -; D: TRBD2; J: TRBJ2-2; V: TRBV7-2; CDR3: CASSPRTSGFTGELFF; DNA: TGTGCCAGCAGCCCACGGACTAGCGGTTTCACCGGGGAGCTGTTTTTT
size: -; D: -; J: TRBJ1-6; V: TRBV27; CDR3: CASRKEGLPLSSYNSPLHF; DNA: TGTGCCAGCAGGAAGGAGGGGCTGCCCTTGAGCTCCTATAATTCACCCCTCCACTTT
size: once; D: -; J: TRBJ2-3; V: TRBV11-2; CDR3: CASSYRATDTQYF; DNA: TGTGCCAGCAGCTACAGGGCGACAGATACGCAGTATTTT
size: -; D: TRBD2; J: TRBJ2-5; V: TRBV7-9; CDR3: CASSPTSGSLLAETQYF; DNA: TGTGCCAGCAGCCCGACTAGCGGGAGTTTATTAGCAGAGACCCAGTACTTC
size: -; D: -; J: TRBJ2-7; V: TRBV7-8; CDR3: CASSLREGGEQYF; DNA: TGTGCCAGCAGCTTACGCGAGGGGGGCGAGCAGTACTTC
size: -; D: -; J: TRBJ2-2; V: TRBV6-6; CDR3: CASIRQGSGSVTGELFF; DNA: TGTGCCAGCATTCGACAGGGGAGCGGGAGCGTCACCGGGGAGCTGTTTTTT
size: -; D: -; J: TRBJ1-5; V: TRBV4-1; CDR3: CASSQGIAEYSNQPQHF; DNA: TGCGCCAGCAGCCAAGGGATAGCGGAGTATAGCAATCAGCCCCAGCATTTT
size: -; D: TRBD1; J: TRBJ2-2; V: TRBV6-5; CDR3: CASSYAGGRNTGELFF; DNA: TGTGCCAGCAGTTACGCAGGGGGACGGAACACCGGGGAGCTGTTTTTT
size: -; D: -; J: TRBJ1-3; V: TRBV2; CDR3: CASSEEGAGNTIYF; DNA: TGTGCCAGCAGTGAAGAGGGGGCTGGAAACACCATATATTTT
size: -; D: -; J: TRBJ2-5; V: TRBV25-1; CDR3: CASSESGILQETQYF; DNA: TGTGCCAGCAGTGAATCGGGGATCCTCCAAGAGACCCAGTACTTC
size: -; D: -; J: TRBJ1-1; V: TRBV4-1; CDR3: CASSQVGQERGLIMNTEAFF; DNA: TGCGCCAGCAGCCAAGTGGGGCAGGAGCGTGGGCTAATCATGAACACTGAAGCTTTCTTT
size: few; D: TRBD1; J: TRBJ1-5; V: TRBV19; CDR3: CATRGTGSLQPQHF; DNA: TGTGCCACCAGGGGGACAGGGTCCTTACAGCCCCAGCATTTT
size: -; D: TRBD2; J: TRBJ2-7; V: TRBV11-3; CDR3: CASSLGSLAGAGEQYF; DNA: TGTGCCAGCAGCTTAGGAAGTCTAGCGGGAGCGGGCGAGCAGTACTTC
size: once; D: -; J: TRBJ1-5; V: TRBV19; CDR3: CASSWGNQPQHF; DNA: TGTGCCAGTAGCTGGGGCAATCAGCCCCAGCATTTT
size: -; D: -; J: TRBJ1-1; V: TRBV28; CDR3: CASSFLGRAFF; DNA: TGTGCCAGCAGTTTCCTAGGGAGAGCTTTCTTT
size: -; D: TRBD1; J: TRBJ2-6; V: TRBV30; CDR3: CAGQGPDGANVLTF; DNA: TGTGCCGGACAGGGTCCGGATGGGGCCAACGTCCTGACTTTC